This is a list of T cell receptor beta chains from one sample in a study of shared clonotypes between healthy human individuals. Some clones are missing from TCRdb's copy, which holds only in-frame ones; the method was immunoSEQ multiplex PCR. This table holds 2 million to 2.5 million clones, roughly 95% found once. Material: naive CD4+ T cells sorted from blood. Receptors originate from a man aged 18 to 30 in good health. Each CDR3 is given with its conserved first and last residue. Fields, in order: V gene, D gene, clone size, J gene, CDR3 DNA, CDR3 protein. The D gene is left open where the match is weak. Part of the rows lack a size; the others show once, few, many or a class for expanded clones.

TRBV19	-	-	TRBJ2-1	TGTGCCAGTAGGTTAGCGGCCTCCTACAATGAGCAGTTCTTC	CASRLAASYNEQFF
TRBV29-1	-	-	TRBJ2-5	TGCAGCGTTGTCGGGGGGCGAGAGACCCAGTACTTC	CSVVGGRETQYF
TRBV15	TRBD2	-	TRBJ2-2	TGTGCCACCAGCAGAGAAGTAGCGGGGGCCGACACCGGGGAGCTGTTTTTT	CATSREVAGADTGELFF
TRBV6-5	-	-	TRBJ2-7	TGTGCCAGCAGTTATGTCAGAGGCTACGAGCAGTACTTC	CASSYVRGYEQYF
TRBV7-6	-	-	TRBJ2-2	TGTGCCAGCAGCTTTCCCGCCGGGGAGCTGTTTTTT	CASSFPAGELFF
TRBV6-5	TRBD1	-	TRBJ2-7	TGTGCCAGCGGTGAGGGGACAGGGGGAAGGGAGCAGTACTTC	CASGEGTGGREQYF
TRBV7-2	TRBD2	-	TRBJ2-7	TGTGCCAGCAGCTTAGGGGTTATTGCGGCGGGGGACGAGCAGTACTTC	CASSLGVIAAGDEQYF
TRBV19	-	-	TRBJ1-5	TGTGCCAGTATGTGGGGCGGGGCTCGTCAGCCCCAGCATTTT	CASMWGGARQPQHF
TRBV5-8	-	-	TRBJ1-1	TGTGCCAGCAGCACGGAAGGAGGGAGGACCACTGAAGCTTTCTTT	CASSTEGGRTTEAFF
TRBV4-1	-	few	TRBJ2-1	TGCGCCAGCAGCCAACTCCAAGGGGGCTCCTACAATGAGCAGTTCTTC	CASSQLQGGSYNEQFF
TRBV5-4	TRBD1	-	TRBJ2-5	TGTGCCAGCAGCTACCCCGGGACAGGGGGAGAGACCCAGTACTTC	CASSYPGTGGETQYF
TRBV5-4	TRBD2	once	TRBJ2-1	TGTGCCAGCAGCTCTGGGACTAGCGGGAGGGTTAATGAGCAGTTCTTC	CASSSGTSGRVNEQFF
TRBV6-6	-	-	TRBJ1-6	TGTGCCAGCAGAACAGGACTAAATTCACCCCTCCACTTT	CASRTGLNSPLHF
TRBV5-1	TRBD1	-	TRBJ1-5	TGCGCCAGCAGCGAAGGGACAGGAGGCAATCAGCCCCAGCATTTT	CASSEGTGGNQPQHF
TRBV15	-	-	TRBJ1-2	TGTGCCACCAGCAGAGTCCAGGATTCCTATGGCTACACCTTC	CATSRVQDSYGYTF
TRBV5-4	-	-	TRBJ2-5	TGTGCCAGCAGCTTGGCTAGATTGGAGACCCAGTACTTC	CASSLARLETQYF
TRBV6-5	-	-	TRBJ1-4	TGTGCCAGCAGTATCCGAAATGAAAAACTGTTTTTT	CASSIRNEKLFF
TRBV4-3	-	-	TRBJ2-7	TGCGCCAGCAGCCAAGATAGGGGCTACGAGCAGTACTTC	CASSQDRGYEQYF
TRBV28	TRBD2	-	TRBJ2-5	TGTGCCAGCACCAAAGGCCTAGCGGGGGGTGAGGAGACCCAGTACTTC	CASTKGLAGGEETQYF
TRBV7-9	TRBD2	-	TRBJ2-5	TGTGCCAGCAGCTTAGCTCCCGGGGGGGAGACCCAGTACTTC	CASSLAPGGETQYF
TRBV5-6	TRBD1	-	TRBJ1-2	TGTGCCAGCAGCTTTGGGACAGGGGACGGCTACACCTTC	CASSFGTGDGYTF
TRBV5-1	TRBD1	-	TRBJ1-2	TGCGCCAGCAGCTTGCAACAGGGGGGACGCACCAATGGCTACACCTTC	CASSLQQGGRTNGYTF
TRBV7-9	TRBD1	once	TRBJ1-4	TGTGCCAGCAGCCCCCAGGGGGCAACTAATGAAAAACTGTTTTTT	CASSPQGATNEKLFF
TRBV9	-	-	TRBJ2-1	TGTGCCAGCAGCGTAGCTACCCTTAGCAATGAGCAGTTCTTC	CASSVATLSNEQFF
TRBV5-1	TRBD1	-	TRBJ2-7	TGCGCCAGCAGCTTTAGGGGGCCCTCCTACGAGCAGTACTTC	CASSFRGPSYEQYF
TRBV4-1	-	few	TRBJ1-2	TGCGCCAGCAGCCAAGATCGAGTTGGCTATGGCTACACCTTC	CASSQDRVGYGYTF
TRBV29-1	-	once	TRBJ1-5	TGCAGCGAGGCGGCACCCTGGATCAATCAGCCCCAGCATTTT	CSEAAPWINQPQHF
TRBV19	-	-	TRBJ2-5	TGTGCCAGTAGTAGGGACCAAGAGACCCAGTACTTC	CASSRDQETQYF
TRBV18	-	-	TRBJ2-3	TGTGCCAGCTCACCACCATCATCAGATACGCAGTATTTT	CASSPPSSDTQYF
TRBV5-1	-	-	TRBJ2-7	TGCGCCAGCAGCCCTTCGTTGACAGGATTTTTCGGCGAGCAGTACTTC	CASSPSLTGFFGEQYF
TRBV15	-	-	TRBJ2-2	TGTGCCACCAGCGGCCAGGGACTGCCCGGGGAGCTGTTTTTT	CATSGQGLPGELFF
TRBV5-6	-	-	TRBJ1-4	TGTGCCAGCAGCTTGAGGCCAGGACTTAATGAAAAACTGTTTTTT	CASSLRPGLNEKLFF
TRBV11-3	-	-	TRBJ1-6	TGTGCCAGCAGCCCCCAGGGTGTGAGCTCCTATAATTCACCCCTCCACTTT	CASSPQGVSSYNSPLHF
TRBV5-4	TRBD1	-	TRBJ2-7	TGTGCCAGCGTCGACAGGGTCACCTACGAGCAGTACTTC	CASVDRVTYEQYF
TRBV11-2	TRBD2	-	TRBJ2-1	TGTGCCAGCAGCTCCCTGGCGGGAGGGTTCAATGAGCAGTTCTTC	CASSSLAGGFNEQFF
TRBV19	TRBD1	-	TRBJ2-7	TGTGCCAGTAGTATAGTATTCGGACAGGGGAACTACGAGCAGTACTTC	CASSIVFGQGNYEQYF
TRBV10-2	TRBD1	-	TRBJ1-5	TGCGCCAGCAGTAAACAGGGGGCAAGCAATCAGCCCCAGCATTTT	CASSKQGASNQPQHF
TRBV6-1	TRBD2	once	TRBJ2-5	TGTGGGCTGACTAGCGGATTGGGAGAGACCCAGTACTTC	CGLTSGLGETQYF
TRBV5-1	-	-	TRBJ1-3	TGCGCCAGCAGCTTGCCCGGGCCCTCTGGAAACACCATATATTTT	CASSLPGPSGNTIYF
TRBV2	TRBD1	-	TRBJ2-5	TGTGCCAGCACGCGGACAGGGTTTCAAGAGACCCAGTACTTC	CASTRTGFQETQYF
TRBV4-3	-	-	TRBJ1-2	TGCGCCAGCAGCCAAGAGACCGGGTCTGGCTACACCTTC	CASSQETGSGYTF
TRBV28	-	-	TRBJ2-2	TGTGCCAGCAGCTACCAGCTCCTTACCGGGGAGCTGTTTTTT	CASSYQLLTGELFF
TRBV9	-	-	TRBJ2-5	TGTGCCAGCAGCGCCCGGGACACTCGAGAGACCCAGTACTTC	CASSARDTRETQYF
TRBV2	-	-	TRBJ1-5	TGTGCCAGCTTGGACAGCTATAGCAATCAGCCCCAGCATTTT	CASLDSYSNQPQHF
TRBV20-1	-	-	TRBJ2-1	TGCAGTGCCCTCGGCAATGAGCAGTTCTTC	CSALGNEQFF
TRBV27	TRBD1	-	TRBJ1-5	TGTGCCAGCAGTTCCTCGACAGGGGGGAATCAGCCCCAGCATTTT	CASSSSTGGNQPQHF
TRBV5-1	TRBD1	-	TRBJ2-1	TGCGCCAGCAGCGGAAATATCCGGGACAGGGGGAACAATGAGCAGTTCTTC	CASSGNIRDRGNNEQFF
TRBV4-1	-	once	TRBJ2-3	TGCGCCAGCAGCCAAGGGGAGAGGACTACCACAGATACGCAGTATTTT	CASSQGERTTTDTQYF
TRBV5-6	-	-	TRBJ2-3	TGTGCCAGCAGCCTCGACAGACTCGCAGATACGCAGTATTTT	CASSLDRLADTQYF
TRBV5-5	-	-	TRBJ2-7	TGTGCCAGCAGCTTGCCCAGCGAGCAGTACTTC	CASSLPSEQYF
TRBV7-9	-	-	TRBJ1-3	TGTGCCAGCGGGGGTAGGGTGGACGGAAACACCATATATTTT	CASGGRVDGNTIYF